One and the same sample provided the 14 T cell receptor beta chains below, sequenced in a study of T cell repertoires in cytomegalovirus infection. Each CDR3 protein is one row after TCRdb ran MiXCR on the reads. The data show about 300,000 distinct CDR3 sequences, around 10% seen once. The sample taken for sequencing was PBMCs. These receptors all come from a human donor in good health (CMV status not recorded). Some clones in this sample may be carry-over from other donors' samples.

This clonotype was seen ten or more times. The chain employs TRBV2 and TRBJ1-5; weak D call: TRBD1 (5 bases). This CDR3 is built from 15 residues. With 5 bases removed from V and 0 bases from J, the gap between germline ends came to 11 bases. Germline values: CDR1 SNHLY, CDR2 FYNNEI. The CDR3 region is CASSREGNSNQPQHF. The CDR3 DNA reads as TGTGCCAGCAGTCGGGAGGGGAATAGCAATCAGCCCCAGCATTTT.

This clonotype has only a few counts. The V and J genes are TRBV28 and TRBJ1-2; no firm D call. The V end lost 8 bases, the J end lost 8 bases, and 12 bases lay between the germline ends. This CDR3 contains 11 residues. CDR1 is MDHEN, CDR2 SYDVKM, per germline. The CDR3 reads CASARVGGYTF. In nucleotides, the CDR3 is TGTGCCAGCGCCCGCGTGGGCGGCTACACCTTC.

This clonotype was detected ten times or more. The chain recombines TRBV6-2 or TRBV6-3 with TRBJ2-3; TRBD1 is a possible D gene (6 bases). The CDR3 totals 17 residues. Looked up from germline, CDR1 is MNHEY and CDR2 is SVGEGT. V gave up 4 bases and J gave up 4 bases, with 21 bases separating them. Here the CDR3 reads CASSSDRLTHWADTQYF. In DNA form, the CDR3 reads TGTGCCAGCAGTTCCGACAGGCTAACCCATTGGGCAGATACGCAGTATTTT.

This clonotype was seen ten or more times. V gene TRBV7-2 combines with J gene TRBJ2-3; 12 positions agree with TRBD2. Trimming cost V 5 bases and J 3 bases; bases outside gene matches: 6. This CDR3 is 16 amino acids long. The germline CDR1 and CDR2 sequences are SGHTA and FQGNSA. The CDR3 coding sequence is TGTGCCAGCAGCCCCCCCGGACTAGCGGGAACAGATACGCAGTATTTT. Encoded protein: CASSPPGLAGTDTQYF.

This rearrangement joins TRBV20-1 to TRBJ2-7, with 11 bases aligning to TRBD1. Germline CDR1 DFQATT, CDR2 SNEGSKA (reference sequence). This CDR3 comprises 14 residues. V shed 3 bases and J 3 bases; nucleotides not matched to a gene: 4. Here the CDR3 reads CSASLDRGRYEQYV. In nucleotides, the CDR3 is TGCAGTGCTAGTTTGGACAGGGGGCGCTACGAGCAGTACGTC.

This clonotype was seen more than once but under ten times. The chain has TRBV24-1 and TRBJ1-5; 7 nucleotides agree with TRBD1. V lost 4 bases, J lost 5 bases, and 4 bases stayed unmatched. This CDR3 has 14 amino acids. Germline V CDR1 and CDR2: KGHDR, SFDVKD. This chain's CDR3 is CATSDPTGYQPQHF. The DNA for the CDR3 is TGTGCCACCAGTGACCCGACAGGGTATCAGCCCCAGCATTTT.

The V call is TRBV20-1, the J call TRBJ2-3; 10 bases match TRBD2. Germline CDR1 DFQATT, CDR2 SNEGSKA (reference sequence). With 5 bases clipped from V and 8 bases from J, the junction kept 4 bases outside the gene matches. The CDR3 spans 12 residues. The CDR3 region has the DNA TGCAGTGCTGGGACTAGCGAGGCTACGCAGTATTTT. This sequence encodes CSAGTSEATQYF.

This clonotype was found many times. The J gene is TRBJ2-1, the V gene TRBV6-2 or TRBV6-3; D remains unclear. The germline CDR1 and CDR2 sequences are MNHEY and SVGEGT. The CDR3 runs 12 residues. The germline V and J ends were trimmed by 0 bases and 6 bases, with 3 bases remaining between them. The CDR3 sequence is CASSYSVNEQFF. The DNA of the CDR3 is TGTGCCAGCAGTTACTCCGTCAATGAGCAGTTCTTC.

This clonotype was found many times. The rearrangement links TRBV19 to TRBJ1-6, with D possibly matching TRBD1 (5 bases). The germline V gene encodes CDR1 LNHDA and CDR2 SQIVND (reference sequence). CDR3 length equals 14 residues. Trimming took off 7 bases at V and 8 bases at J, with 15 bases between the two ends. CDR3 amino acids: CASMTGTSDSPLHF. The CDR3 nucleotides are TGTGCCAGTATGACCGGGACGTCGGATTCACCCCTCCACTTT.

The table lists this clonotype with many counts. CDR3 sequence reads: CASSQALGAAGTQYF. The CDR3 DNA is TGTGCCAGCAGCCAAGCTCTTGGGGCGGCAGGGACCCAGTACTTC. J is TRBJ2-5 and V is TRBV14; maybe TRBD1 (5 bases). Germline values: CDR1 SGHDN, CDR2 FVKESK. The length of the CDR3 is 15 residues. The V and J ends lost 1 base and 7 bases respectively, with 16 bases between them.

This clonotype was picked up many times. The chain joins TRBV7-6 to TRBJ1-1; 7 bases map to TRBD1. CDR1 and CDR2 (germline): SGHVS, FNYEAQ. The CDR3 is 20 amino acids. With 5 bases clipped from V and 3 bases from J, the junction kept 24 bases outside the gene matches. The CDR3 coding sequence is TGTGCCAGCAGCCAACCCGGGGGGAGGGGGCGAGTTGAGAGCCACACTGAAGCTTTCTTT. Protein product: CASSQPGGRGRVESHTEAFF.

This clonotype was observed at least ten times. The chain recombines TRBV7-2 with TRBJ2-4; D tentatively fits TRBD1 or TRBD2 (5 bases each). V lost 5 bases to trimming and J lost 6 bases, with 11 bases between them. The germline CDR1 and CDR2 sequences are SGHTA and FQGNSA. The CDR3 loop spans 13 amino acids. The chain's CDR3 is CASSIRDRNIQYF. CDR3 in DNA: TGTGCCAGCAGCATCCGGGACCGAAACATTCAGTACTTC. Supplemented by reference TRBV7-2 and TRBJ2-4, the full variable domain reads GAGVSQSPSNKVTEKGKDVELRCDPISGHTALYWYRQSLGQGLEFLIYFQGNSAPDKSGLPSDRFSAERTGGSVSTLTIQRTQQEDSAVYLCASSIRDRNIQYFGAGTRLSVL.

This clonotype was picked up many times. CDR3 sequence (DNA): TGTGCCAGCAGCTTAGGTCTGTCCCAAGCTTTCTTT. As protein: CASSLGLSQAFF. The chain carries TRBV7-2 and TRBJ1-1; no reliable D call. Germline V gene data show CDR1 as SGHTA and CDR2 as FQGNSA. The V and J ends lost 1 base and 9 bases respectively, with 9 bases between them. CDR3 length: 12 residues.

This clonotype appeared many times. The V call is TRBV20-1, the J call TRBJ2-5; 8 positions agree with TRBD1. Trimming removed 6 bases from V and 5 bases from J; junction bases left unmatched: 14. This CDR3 is 15 amino acids long. Germline V gene data show CDR1 as DFQATT and CDR2 as SNEGSKA (reference sequence). The CDR3 nucleotides read TGCAGTGCCCTGCGCCAGACAGGGGACGGGGAGACCCAGTACTTC. Protein product: CSALRQTGDGETQYF.